These 31 T cell receptor beta chains came from one sample sequenced in a study of cytomegalovirus exposure and HLA in healthy donors. Profiled with immunoSEQ multiplex PCR; TCRdb holds only in-frame clones, not every one. Of around 60,000 clones listed, under 95% are singletons. Sequencing was carried out using PBMCs. The receptors shown here come from a man aged 18 to 30 in good health and CMV-seronegative.

The J gene is TRBJ2-3, the V gene TRBV28, with 7 bases that match TRBD2. CDR1 MDHEN and CDR2 SYDVKM come from the germline V gene. V shed 3 bases and J 0 bases; nucleotides not matched to a gene: 3. The CDR3 contains 15 residues. The CDR3 DNA reads TGTGCCAGCAGTTTGGGAGGGAGTAGCACAGATACGCAGTATTTT. Its translation is CASSLGGSSTDTQYF.

This clone was recorded a few times. The chain recombines TRBV19 with TRBJ2-1; 7 positions agree with TRBD2. Germline V gene data show CDR1 as LNHDA and CDR2 as SQIVND (reference sequence). CDR3 size: 16 residues. With V trimmed by 8 bases and J by 4 bases, 14 bases remained unmatched. The chain's CDR3 is CASSLFSSGVYNEQFF. CDR3 nucleotide sequence: TGTGCCAGTTCCCTCTTTTCTAGCGGCGTGTACAATGAGCAGTTCTTC.

This rearrangement joins TRBV27 to TRBJ1-1, with D perhaps TRBD1 (5 bases). This CDR3 is 13 amino acids long. Germline CDR1 MNHEY, CDR2 SMNVEV (reference sequence). The V end was cut by 6 bases, the J end by 6 bases, with 14 bases between. The CDR3 DNA sequence: TGTGCCAGCAGCCCCGGGGGAGCCCCTGAAGCTTTCTTT. Residues: CASSPGGAPEAFF.

In this sample, this clone turned up once. V is TRBV28 and J is TRBJ2-3; tentatively, D is TRBD1 (6 bases). V was pared by 5 bases and J by 1 base, with 16 bases between. The CDR3 length is 16 residues. Germline CDR1 is MDHEN and CDR2 is SYDVKM. CDR3 in amino acids: CASSQPGQGGTDTQYF. The CDR3, as DNA: TGTGCCAGCAGTCAACCGGGACAAGGCGGCACAGATACGCAGTATTTT. The full variable domain, its missing parts supplied by reference TRBV28 and TRBJ2-3, is DVKVTQSSRYLVKRTGEKVFLECVQDMDHENMFWYRQDPGLGLRLIYFSYDVKMKEKGDIPEGYSVSREKKERFSLILESASTNQTSMYLCASSQPGQGGTDTQYFGPGTRLTVL.

The V gene is TRBV9, the J gene TRBJ1-1, with D possibly being TRBD1 (6 bases). CDR1 is SGDLS, CDR2 YYNGEE, per germline. V was pared by 0 bases and J by 0 bases, with 9 bases between. The CDR3 runs 15 residues. The CDR3 DNA sequence: TGTGCCAGCAGCGTAGTGGACAGCGTGAACACTGAAGCTTTCTTT. Residues: CASSVVDSVNTEAFF.

CDR3 coding DNA: TGCGCCAGCAGCCAACCAACAGGGGGGCCAGGAAACGAGCAGTACTTC. Translated, it gives CASSQPTGGPGNEQYF. The chain couples TRBV4-1 to TRBJ2-7, with 8 nucleotides matching TRBD1. Trimming removed 2 bases from V and 5 bases from J; junction bases left unmatched: 11. CDR1 MGHRA and CDR2 YSYEKL come from the germline V gene. The CDR3 length is 16 residues.

The chain employs TRBV7-9 and TRBJ2-3, with 9 positions matching TRBD1. After removal of 1 base from V and 11 bases from J, the junction contained 1 base not matched to a gene. CDR3 size: 12 residues. CDR1 and CDR2 from the germline V gene are SEHNR and FQNEAQ (reference sequence). As DNA, the CDR3 is TGTGCCAGCAGCTTAGAGACAGGGGGGCAGTATTTT. It is translated as CASSLETGGQYF.

This chain joins TRBV10-3 and TRBJ2-1; TRBD1 agrees at 7 bases. Germline CDR1 and CDR2: ENHRY and SYGVKD. J gave up 0 bases and V 7 bases, and 6 bases lay outside the gene matches. The CDR3 loop spans 15 amino acids. CDR3 residues: CAIKDRTGSYNEQFF. For the CDR3, the DNA is TGTGCCATCAAAGATCGGACAGGCTCCTACAATGAGCAGTTCTTC.

The sample holds one count of this clone. CDR3: CASSLAESYEQYF. The DNA for the CDR3 is TGTGCCAGCAGCTTGGCGGAAAGCTACGAGCAGTACTTC. The chain has TRBV7-2 and TRBJ2-7; D is unresolved. The CDR3 is 13 residues long. The germline CDR1 and CDR2 sequences are SGHTA and FQGNSA. Trimming cost V 3 bases and J 3 bases, with 9 bases left between them.

In nucleotides, the CDR3 is TGTGCCAGCAGCTCGGTGGGGCCAGCCAATGAGCAGTTCTTC. As protein: CASSSVGPANEQFF. The chain combines TRBV5-4 with TRBJ2-1; tentatively, D is TRBD1 (5 bases). CDR1 SGHNT and CDR2 YYREEE come from the germline V gene (reference sequence). The CDR3 is 14 amino acids. Trimming left V 3 bases short and J 6 bases short, with 13 bases between.

This clone was seen just once. V and J are TRBV6-1 and TRBJ2-7; D may be TRBD1 (6 bases). V shed 5 bases and J shed 2 bases, with 13 bases lying between them. From germline, CDR1 is MNHNS and CDR2 SASEGT. The CDR3 is 14 residues long. DNA for the CDR3: TGTGCCAGCAGTTCCCGGGACACCACCTACGAGCAGTACTTC. Translated: CASSSRDTTYEQYF.

The chain combines TRBV5-8 with TRBJ2-7; no clear D gene. The length of the CDR3 is 13 residues. Trimming removed 0 bases at V and 2 bases at J, with 6 bases between. Germline-derived CDR1 and CDR2 are SGHTS and YDEGEE. This CDR3 is CASSLGIAYEQYF. The DNA of the CDR3 is TGTGCCAGCAGCTTGGGCATAGCCTACGAGCAGTACTTC.

This chain uses TRBV27 with TRBJ2-7; 7 bases align to TRBD1. This CDR3 region has 17 residues. The V gene end was trimmed by 5 bases and the J gene end by 2 bases; junction bases not matched to a gene: 15. Germline V lookup: CDR1 MNHEY, CDR2 SMNVEV (reference sequence). CDR3 in amino acids: CASSRDPTGDHPYEQYF. The CDR3, as DNA: TGTGCCAGCAGTCGGGATCCTACAGGGGACCATCCCTACGAGCAGTACTTC.

The chain has TRBV5-6 and TRBJ2-1; D gene unclear. This CDR3 has 14 amino acids. Trimming removed 2 bases at V and 0 bases at J, with 6 bases between. Germline values: CDR1 SGHDT, CDR2 YYEEEE. The CDR3 nucleotides read TGTGCCAGCAGCTTTCCGAGCTCCTACAATGAGCAGTTCTTC. It encodes CASSFPSSYNEQFF.

CDR3 in amino acids: CASSDNILFYGYTF. The CDR3 DNA follows: TGTGCCAGCAGCGATAACATCCTCTTCTATGGCTACACCTTC. The chain has TRBV7-2 and TRBJ1-2; D is undetermined. The V end was cut by 5 bases, the J end by 4 bases, with 14 bases between. Germline V lookup: CDR1 SGHTA, CDR2 FQGNSA. There are 14 residues in the CDR3.

Of note for this clone: The junction and the germline gene differ at one end; a read error may be behind it. In nucleotides, the CDR3 is TGCAGCGTTGAAGAGTCACACTACGGCTACACCTTC. Its protein is CSVEESHYGYTF. J is TRBJ1-2 and V is TRBV29-1; D call uncertain. This CDR3 spans 12 amino acids. Germline CDR1 and CDR2: SQVTM and ANQGSEA.

The V and J genes are TRBV27 and TRBJ2-7; TRBD1 matches at 9 bases. The CDR3 is made up of 14 amino acids. The V and J ends lost 4 bases and 3 bases, in that order; junction bases with no gene match: 4. Germline assignment: CDR1 MNHEY and CDR2 SMNVEV (reference sequence). The CDR3 region has the DNA TGTGCCAGCAGTTCCGGGACAGGGTTCTACGAGCAGTACTTC. Its translation is CASSSGTGFYEQYF.

The chain uses TRBV9 and TRBJ1-2, with D perhaps TRBD1 (6 bases). CDR3 length: 15 amino acids. The V gene lost 3 bases and the J gene lost 6 bases, with 18 bases spanning the gap. CDR1 and CDR2 from the germline V gene are SGDLS and YYNGEE. The DNA of the CDR3 is TGTGCCAGCAGCGATGGGGGCTCGGGGTTGAATGGCTACACCTTC. This translates into CASSDGGSGLNGYTF.

This clone was recorded once. V gene TRBV9 combines with J gene TRBJ1-4; no clear D. CDR3 size: 15 residues. Germline V lookup: CDR1 SGDLS, CDR2 YYNGEE. Trimming left V 0 bases short and J 0 bases short, with 6 bases between. In DNA, the CDR3 is TGTGCCAGCAGCGTAGCCACAACAACTAATGAAAAACTGTTTTTT. This translates into CASSVATTTNEKLFF.

V usage is TRBV11-2 and J usage is TRBJ2-6; no firm D call. The germline V gene encodes CDR1 SGHAT and CDR2 FQNNGV. Trimming cost V 0 bases and J 4 bases, with 7 bases left between them. The CDR3 extends over 15 amino acids. In nucleotides, the CDR3 is TGTGCCAGCAGCTTAGACCTGGAGGGGGCCAACGTCCTGACTTTC. Amino acids: CASSLDLEGANVLTF.

The V gene is TRBV5-4, the J gene TRBJ1-5; weak D call: TRBD1 (6 bases). This CDR3 comprises 15 residues. The V end was cut by 4 bases, the J end by 3 bases, with 14 bases between. Per germline, CDR1 SGHNT and CDR2 YYREEE (reference sequence). In nucleotides, the CDR3 is TGTGCCAGCAGCGATAGGACAGATCCCAATCAGCCCCAGCATTTT. Translated: CASSDRTDPNQPQHF.

V and J are TRBV18 and TRBJ2-7; D is ambiguous. The CDR3 has 13 amino acids. Trimming removed 4 bases at V and 6 bases at J, with 13 bases between. Germline CDR1 reads KGHSH; CDR2 reads LQKENI. The CDR3 loop reads CASSLQSPGEQYF. The DNA for the CDR3 is TGTGCCAGCTCACTGCAATCACCCGGCGAGCAGTACTTC. The full variable domain, in which reference TRBV18 and TRBJ2-7 provide the parts outside the CDR3, is NAGVMQNPRHLVRRRGQEARLRCSPMKGHSHVYWYRQLPEEGLKFMVYLQKENIIDESGMPKERFSAEFPKEGPSILRIQQVVRGDSAAYFCASSLQSPGEQYFGPGTRLTVT.

V and J are TRBV6-5 and TRBJ1-1, with D hard to call. Germline values: CDR1 MNHEY, CDR2 SVGAGI. The CDR3 covers 14 residues. V dropped 2 bases and J dropped 2 bases, with 9 bases sitting between them. The CDR3 DNA follows: TGTGCCAGCAGTTACGTTGCAGAAAACACTGAAGCTTTCTTT. It is translated as CASSYVAENTEAFF.

In this sample, this clone turned up once. The chain couples TRBV21-1 to TRBJ2-7; the table's D call, TRBD2, has no DNA check behind it. TRBV21-1 is a pseudogene segment. CDR3 length: 12 residues. CDR3 protein: CASSKVYYEQYF. DNA of the CDR3: TGTGCCAGCAGCAAAGTTTACTACGAGCAGTACTTC.

The chain combines TRBV7-9 with TRBJ2-1, with D hard to call. The ends were cut back, 4 bases at V and 1 base at J, with 20 bases in the middle. The CDR3 is 18 amino acids. Germline V gives CDR1 SEHNR, CDR2 FQNEAQ (reference sequence). The DNA for the CDR3 is TGTGCCAGCAGCTCCTTTCTGGGTCAAGAGAGGTCCTACAATGAGCAGTTCTTC. It encodes CASSSFLGQERSYNEQFF.

The chain joins TRBV28 to TRBJ2-2; D call uncertain. CDR1 MDHEN and CDR2 SYDVKM come from the germline V gene. Trimming cost V 4 bases and J 4 bases, with 4 bases left between them. The CDR3 has 12 amino acids. The CDR3 sequence is CASSWPTGELFF. The CDR3, as DNA: TGTGCCAGCAGTTGGCCCACCGGGGAGCTGTTTTTT. Complete variable domain (other parts from reference TRBV28 and TRBJ2-2): DVKVTQSSRYLVKRTGEKVFLECVQDMDHENMFWYRQDPGLGLRLIYFSYDVKMKEKGDIPEGYSVSREKKERFSLILESASTNQTSMYLCASSWPTGELFFGEGSRLTVL.

The count of this clone is one. The V call is TRBV27, the J call TRBJ2-2, with D maybe TRBD1 (6 bases). The CDR3 has 15 residues. The V end lost 5 bases, the J end lost 4 bases, and 14 bases lay between the germline ends. CDR1 is MNHEY, CDR2 SMNVEV, per germline (reference sequence). The CDR3 nucleotides read TGTGCCAGCAGTCCAGAACAGGGATCCACCGGGGAGCTGTTTTTT. Its translation: CASSPEQGSTGELFF.

The chain is built from TRBV27 and TRBJ1-1; a weak D match, TRBD1 (5 bases). Germline V gene lookup returns CDR1 MNHEY and CDR2 SMNVEV (reference sequence). Trimming left V 4 bases short and J 1 base short, with 13 bases between. The CDR3 has 15 residues. The DNA for the CDR3 is TGTGCCAGCAGTTCCTTAGTAGGGGCGAACACTGAAGCTTTCTTT. Its translation is CASSSLVGANTEAFF.

This clone came up once. The chain has TRBV7-9 and TRBJ2-1, with D uncertain. CDR3 size: 12 residues. The ends were cut back, 1 base at V and 8 bases at J, with 6 bases in the middle. In germline, CDR1 is SEHNR, CDR2 FQNEAQ (reference sequence). The DNA of the CDR3 is TGTGCCAGCAGCTTAGAGAAGCATGAGCAGTTCTTC. Amino acid sequence: CASSLEKHEQFF.

The CDR3 DNA sequence: TGTGCCAGCAGTTTACTAGCGGGAGGGGGCACAGATACGCAGTATTTT. Translated: CASSLLAGGGTDTQYF. This rearrangement joins TRBV27 to TRBJ2-3, with TRBD2 matching over 12 bases. CDR1 and CDR2 (germline): MNHEY, SMNVEV (reference sequence). This CDR3 comprises 16 residues. The J segment lost 1 base and the V segment lost 2 bases, leaving 1 base of the junction unmatched.

The V and J genes are TRBV5-8 and TRBJ2-1, with 14 bases matching TRBD2. The CDR3 has 19 residues. The V and J ends lost 4 bases and 2 bases, in that order; junction bases with no gene match: 11. From germline, CDR1 is SGHTS and CDR2 YDEGEE. The CDR3 reads CASSPEGLAGVTPYNEQFF. Here the CDR3 DNA reads TGTGCCAGCAGCCCCGAGGGACTAGCGGGAGTGACTCCCTACAATGAGCAGTTCTTC.